This T cell receptor beta chain was retrieved from a study of identical twins. General study points: For monozygotic twins, models underestimated out-of-frame TCR alpha sharing. Reduced insertions were recorded for abundant cord blood beta clonotypes, with no such pattern in memory repertoires.

A universal primer site was added by template switching, and unique molecular identifiers were carried by the cDNA. One entry per CDR3 protein results from TCRdb running MiXCR on the 5' RACE reads. The table has 1.5 million to 2 million distinct CDR3 sequences, more than 30% seen once. Germline V gene data show CDR1 as SGHDN and CDR2 as FVKESK. This CDR3 has 16 amino acids. Trimming left V 1 base short and J 10 bases short, with 20 bases between. This clonotype was detected a few times. The antigen remains undetermined. This clonotype was obtained from a newborn girl in good health. The chain links TRBV14 to TRBJ2-1; D may match TRBD1 or TRBD2 (5 bases each). Sequencing input: cord blood. The CDR3 bases are TGTGCCAGCAGCCAAGTTCATCCGGGACCTCATAAGGAGCAGTTCTTC. As protein: CASSQVHPGPHKEQFF. Variable domain in full (rest from reference TRBV14 and TRBJ2-1): EAGVTQFPSHSVIEKGQTVTLRCDPISGHDNLYWYRRVMGKEIKFLLHFVKESKQDESGMPNNRFLAERTGGTYSTLKVQPAELEDSGVYFCASSQVHPGPHKEQFFGPGTRLTVL.